These 30 T cell receptor beta chains were sequenced from one sample in a study of CD4 T cells in relation to SARS-CoV-2 and coronaviruses (dated by TCRdb to the early 2020s). These receptors' targets are unknown. The method was the immunoSEQ multiplex PCR assay. Not all clones reach the TCRdb copy of this immuneACCESS table, which keeps in-frame sequences only. Checked studies attribute under half of the gap to unresolved V genes and leave the rest unexplained. This sample lists about 43,000 clones; more than 65% were detected once. The ten largest clonotypes hold over 1.1% of the sample. The source material was naive CD4+ T cells from PBMCs, cultured in vitro. The label giving this sample's cell subset or site can be read as: naive CD4+ T cells isolated by negative enrichment. These receptors were collected from an adult with COVID-19.

This chain links TRBV28 with TRBJ1-4; TRBD1 matches at 10 bases. The trim removed 7 bases at V and 5 bases at J, leaving 7 bases unmatched. Germline V CDR1 and CDR2: MDHEN, SYDVKM. This CDR3 has 15 amino acids. The CDR3 sequence: CASTRQGARNEKLFF. As DNA, the CDR3 is TGTGCCAGCACCAGACAGGGGGCCCGGAATGAAAAACTGTTTTTT.

The chain couples TRBV28 to TRBJ1-4, with D possibly being TRBD1 (6 bases). V was shortened by 7 bases and J by 0 bases, with 9 bases between the two germline ends. In germline, CDR1 is MDHEN, CDR2 SYDVKM. This CDR3 is 14 amino acids long. As DNA, the CDR3 is TGTGCCAGCACCAGGACAGCAACTAATGAAAAACTGTTTTTT. Translated, it gives CASTRTATNEKLFF.

The chain carries TRBV5-1 and TRBJ1-2; D might be TRBD1 (6 bases). Trimming removed 7 bases from V and 3 bases from J, with 31 bases in between. This CDR3 comprises 19 residues. From germline, CDR1 is SGHRS and CDR2 YFSETQ. In DNA, the CDR3 is TGCGCCAGCCCCACCCCCACCCCCTATACAGGAGGGGGGTACTATGGCTACACCTTC. Residues: CASPTPTPYTGGGYYGYTF.

The chain is built from TRBV28 and TRBJ2-5; D unresolved. The CDR3 length is 13 residues. Germline values: CDR1 MDHEN, CDR2 SYDVKM. Deletions cut 5 bases from V and 5 bases from J, with 12 bases between. CDR3 in DNA: TGTGCCAGCAGTCCCCCGGACGAGGAGACCCAGTACTTC. Protein: CASSPPDEETQYF.

This rearrangement joins TRBV19 to TRBJ2-1, with 11 bases identical to TRBD2. V lost 6 bases to trimming and J lost 8 bases; unmatched junction nucleotides: 9. CDR3 length equals 15 residues. Germline V gene data show CDR1 as LNHDA and CDR2 as SQIVND (reference sequence). The CDR3 protein is CASSPLGLAGHEQFF. The DNA for the CDR3 is TGTGCCAGTAGCCCCCTCGGACTAGCGGGCCATGAGCAGTTCTTC.

This chain joins TRBV7-6 and TRBJ2-1; D gene uncertain. This CDR3 contains 17 residues. CDR1 and CDR2 (germline): SGHVS, FNYEAQ. Trimming removed 1 base at V and 0 bases at J, with 13 bases between. CDR3 sequence: CASSLEVQTSSYNEQFF. The CDR3 nucleotides are TGTGCCAGCAGCTTAGAGGTACAGACGAGCTCCTACAATGAGCAGTTCTTC.

This clone was counted only a few times. The V and J genes are TRBV2 and TRBJ1-1, with D maybe TRBD1 (6 bases). Between the trimmed V and J ends, which lost 3 bases and 10 bases, there was a span of 12 bases. This CDR3 is built from 12 residues. The germline CDR1 and CDR2 sequences are SNHLY and FYNNEI. The CDR3 loop is CASSDGTFLAFF. CDR3 coding DNA: TGTGCCAGCAGTGACGGGACATTTTTAGCTTTCTTT.

The rearrangement links TRBV12-1 to TRBJ2-2; TRBD2 is the table's D call, not checked against the DNA. TRBV12-1 is termed a pseudogene. This CDR3 has 16 amino acids. Here the CDR3 DNA reads TGTGCCAGCAGCTTTCCTAGCGGGAGGGGCACCGGGGAGCTGTTTTTT. Its protein is CASSFPSGRGTGELFF.

This chain connects TRBV9 to TRBJ1-6, with D hard to call. V gave up 0 bases and J gave up 5 bases, with 12 bases separating them. The germline CDR1 and CDR2 sequences are SGDLS and YYNGEE. The CDR3 sequence is 16 residues long. For the CDR3, the DNA is TGTGCCAGCAGCGTAGGGCAGACTGTCCATAATTCACCCCTCCACTTT. Amino acid sequence: CASSVGQTVHNSPLHF.

This chain links TRBV24-1 with TRBJ2-1; TRBD2 agrees at 11 bases. V was clipped by 8 bases and J by 5 bases; unmatched bases: 4. Germline V lookup: CDR1 KGHDR, CDR2 SFDVKD. The CDR3 runs 14 residues. The CDR3 nucleotides read TGTGCCACCAAGACTAGCGGGGTCGACAATGAGCAGTTCTTC. It translates to CATKTSGVDNEQFF.

The chain couples TRBV10-3 to TRBJ2-7; perhaps TRBD2 as D (5 bases). Trimming cost V 0 bases and J 5 bases, with 5 bases left between them. The germline gives CDR1 ENHRY, CDR2 SYGVKD. The CDR3 is 12 residues long. The CDR3 reads CAISESEDEQYF. The CDR3 DNA reads as TGTGCCATCAGTGAGTCGGAGGACGAGCAGTACTTC.

V is TRBV4-2 and J is TRBJ2-7, with 8 bases aligning to TRBD2. CDR3 length: 15 amino acids. V lost 4 bases to trimming and J lost 6 bases; unmatched junction nucleotides: 11. CDR1 and CDR2 (germline): LGHNA, YNFKEQ. In nucleotides, the CDR3 is TGTGCCAGCAGCCGGGCCGGGGGGGAGGGCCGCGAGCAGTACTTC. As protein: CASSRAGGEGREQYF.

The sample holds one count of this clone. This chain uses TRBV28 with TRBJ2-6; 7 positions match TRBD2. Per germline, CDR1 MDHEN and CDR2 SYDVKM. The CDR3 spans 18 residues. Trimming took 8 bases from V and 0 from J; bases not matched to a gene: 13. The CDR3 loop reads CASGGGGVAFSGANVLTF. The CDR3 nucleotides read TGTGCCAGCGGTGGGGGGGGAGTGGCCTTCTCTGGGGCCAACGTCCTGACTTTC.

A few counts support this clone. The rearrangement joins TRBV5-1 to TRBJ2-7, with TRBD1 matching 12 bases. V shed 4 bases, J shed 7 bases, and the junction held 9 bases outside the gene matches. Germline V lookup: CDR1 SGHRS, CDR2 YFSETQ. This CDR3 region has 15 residues. The CDR3 DNA is TGCGCCAGCAGCCCACTGGGACAGGGGGCTCGGGAGCAGTACTTC. Its protein product is CASSPLGQGAREQYF.

The J gene is TRBJ2-7, the V gene TRBV6-5, with no clear D. V was clipped by 1 base and J by 3 bases, with 7 bases between them. Germline-derived CDR1 and CDR2 are MNHEY and SVGAGI. The CDR3 is made up of 13 amino acids. The DNA for the CDR3 is TGTGCCAGCAGTTACTACAGAAACTACGAGCAGTACTTC. Protein sequence: CASSYYRNYEQYF.

The rearrangement uses TRBV6-5 and TRBJ2-2; no clear D gene. The CDR3 totals 13 residues. Germline lookup yields CDR1 MNHEY and CDR2 SVGAGI. With 4 bases removed from V and 6 bases from J, the gap between germline ends came to 9 bases. In DNA form, the CDR3 reads TGTGCCAGCAGTTTAGACACTGCCGGGGAGCTGTTTTTT. This encodes CASSLDTAGELFF.

This clone has just a few counts. The rearrangement joins TRBV19 to TRBJ1-2; D is possibly TRBD1 (5 bases). The CDR3 totals 13 residues. Germline values: CDR1 LNHDA, CDR2 SQIVND (reference sequence). V gave up 3 bases and J gave up 2 bases, with 7 bases separating them. In nucleotides, the CDR3 is TGTGCCAGTAGTATTTGGGGGAACTATGGCTACACCTTC. This translates into CASSIWGNYGYTF. Supplemented by reference TRBV19 and TRBJ1-2, the full variable domain reads DGGITQSPKYLFRKEGQNVTLSCEQNLNHDAMYWYRQDPGQGLRLIYYSQIVNDFQKGDIAEGYSVSREKKESFPLTVTSAQKNPTAFYLCASSIWGNYGYTFGSGTRLTVV.

In regard to this clone: A read error may account for a junction end that differs from germline. This sequence joins TRBV5-1 and TRBJ2-1, with 9 nucleotides matching TRBD2. The CDR3 runs to 16 residues. Germline CDR1 reads SGHRS; CDR2 reads YFSETQ. The CDR3 sequence is CASSLVGGRAYNEQFF. The CDR3 coding sequence is TGCGCCAGCAGCTTGGTTGGCGGGAGGGCCTATAATGAGCAGTTCTTC.

This chain joins TRBV6-6 and TRBJ2-1; the match to TRBD2 covers 10 bases. Trimming removed 7 bases from V and 5 bases from J; junction bases left unmatched: 5. CDR3 size: 14 residues. CDR1 and CDR2 (germline): MNHNY, SVGAGI (reference sequence). CDR3 in amino acids: CASTTSGNNNEQFF. In nucleotides, the CDR3 is TGTGCCAGCACAACTAGCGGGAATAACAATGAGCAGTTCTTC.

This rearrangement joins TRBV6-5 to TRBJ2-3; D is uncertain. CDR1 and CDR2 (germline): MNHEY, SVGAGI. The CDR3 runs 15 residues. The V end was cut by 2 bases, the J end by 0 bases, with 9 bases between. In DNA, the CDR3 is TGTGCCAGCAGTTACCGCGCCCCTAGCACAGATACGCAGTATTTT. Translation gives CASSYRAPSTDTQYF.

The rearrangement links TRBV19 to TRBJ2-2, with a possible D match to TRBD1 (5 bases). The CDR3 contains 18 residues. V shed 5 bases and J shed 1 base, with 20 bases lying between them. Looked up from germline, CDR1 is LNHDA and CDR2 is SQIVND (reference sequence). CDR3 amino acids: CASSPPSLRTRNTGELFF. The CDR3 DNA sequence: TGTGCCAGTAGTCCTCCCTCACTTAGGACACGGAACACCGGGGAGCTGTTTTTT. Looking up the rest from reference TRBV19 and TRBJ2-2 gives the full variable domain: DGGITQSPKYLFRKEGQNVTLSCEQNLNHDAMYWYRQDPGQGLRLIYYSQIVNDFQKGDIAEGYSVSREKKESFPLTVTSAQKNPTAFYLCASSPPSLRTRNTGELFFGEGSRLTVL.

This clone was seen only a few times. V usage is TRBV29-1 and J usage is TRBJ1-2; 7 bases match TRBD1. Germline V gene sequence: CDR1 SQVTM, CDR2 ANQGSEA. J lost 6 bases, V lost 4 bases, and 8 bases had no gene match. The CDR3 runs to 13 residues. This CDR3 reads CSVGQGRRDGYTF. CDR3 coding DNA: TGCAGCGTTGGACAGGGCCGCCGAGATGGCTACACCTTC.

This clone came up a few times. The genes are TRBV2 and TRBJ1-2; possibly TRBD1 for D (6 bases). This CDR3 is 14 amino acids long. Deletions cut 6 bases from V and 4 bases from J, with 15 bases between. The germline V gene encodes CDR1 SNHLY and CDR2 FYNNEI. CDR3 DNA: TGTGCCAGCAGCCCGGGACACCAAATCTATGGCTACACCTTC. Its translation is CASSPGHQIYGYTF.

J is TRBJ2-5 and V is TRBV7-6; 9 bases line up with TRBD2. Germline V CDR1 and CDR2: SGHVS, FNYEAQ. V lost 3 bases and J lost 5; bases outside the gene matches: 7. The CDR3 consists of 15 residues. The CDR3 nucleotides read TGTGCCAGCAGCTTCCGCGGGAGGGCCGGGGAGACCCAGTACTTC. This translates into CASSFRGRAGETQYF.

The rearrangement joins TRBV7-2 to TRBJ1-5, with D possibly TRBD1 on 6 matching bases. CDR3 length: 13 residues. Germline CDR1 SGHTA, CDR2 FQGNSA. V lost 8 bases and J 11 bases, leaving 19 bases between the germline ends. CDR3 bases: TGTGCCAGCGCCACGATCAGGGGAATGGCCCAGCATTTT. The encoded protein is CASATIRGMAQHF. Variable domain in full (rest from reference TRBV7-2 and TRBJ1-5): GAGVSQSPSNKVTEKGKDVELRCDPISGHTALYWYRQSLGQGLEFLIYFQGNSAPDKSGLPSDRFSAERTGGSVSTLTIQRTQQEDSAVYLCASATIRGMAQHFGDGTRLSIL.

The gene calls are TRBV28 and TRBJ2-3; possibly TRBD1 for D (6 bases). The germline V and J ends were trimmed by 3 bases and 1 base, with 11 bases remaining between them. The CDR3 length is 15 residues. The germline V gene encodes CDR1 MDHEN and CDR2 SYDVKM. The CDR3 DNA reads as TGTGCCAGCAGTTTGGCAGGGGTGGGCACAGATACGCAGTATTTT. Translation: CASSLAGVGTDTQYF.

This clone has more than one count but fewer than ten. V and J are TRBV11-2 and TRBJ2-1, with unresolved D. There are 11 residues in the CDR3. V lost 1 base to trimming and J lost 9 bases, with 4 bases between them. Germline V CDR1 and CDR2: SGHAT, FQNNGV. CDR3 in DNA: TGTGCCAGCAGCTTAGGATCTGAGCAGTTCTTC. Protein product: CASSLGSEQFF.

Here the CDR3 reads CASSVIRGRASDTQYF. The CDR3 DNA reads as TGTGCCAGCAGCGTGATTCGCGGGAGGGCCTCGGATACGCAGTATTTT. The gene calls are TRBV7-2 and TRBJ2-3, with 9 bases fitting TRBD2. Germline CDR1 is SGHTA and CDR2 is FQGNSA. The CDR3 is made up of 16 amino acids. Trimming removed 5 bases from V and 6 bases from J; junction bases left unmatched: 12.

This clone came up once. Written as DNA, the CDR3 is TGTGCCAGCAGCCATCCCGGGACTAGGTACAATGAGCAGTTCTTC. It is translated as CASSHPGTRYNEQFF. The chain has TRBV11-3 and TRBJ2-1; 8 nucleotides match TRBD2. This CDR3 spans 15 amino acids. V was pared by 5 bases and J by 4 bases, with 7 bases of the junction left unmatched. Germline V gene data show CDR1 as SGHNT and CDR2 as YENEEA. The full variable domain, its missing parts supplied by reference TRBV11-3 and TRBJ2-1, is EAGVVQSPRYKIIEKKQPVAFWCNPISGHNTLYWYLQNLGQGPELLIRYENEEAVDDSQLPKDRFSAERLKGVDSTLKIQPAELGDSAVYLCASSHPGTRYNEQFFGPGTRLTVL.

The V call is TRBV19, the J call TRBJ2-3, with 13 bases matching TRBD2. Germline CDR1 LNHDA, CDR2 SQIVND (reference sequence). The CDR3 has 17 amino acids. Trimming at V came to 5 bases and at J to 3 bases, leaving 8 bases not matched to a gene. The CDR3 here is CASSPQGLAGITDTQYF. The CDR3 bases are TGTGCCAGTAGTCCTCAGGGACTAGCGGGAATAACAGATACGCAGTATTTT.